Below, one T cell receptor (beta chain) is given with its context. Its target is unknown. The data derive from a study of OX40 agonist ivuxolimab in advanced cancers. Study as a whole: Treatment of patients was with ivuxolimab, an agonistic anti-OX40 (CD134) antibody.

General study points: Partial responders at 0.1-3.0 mg/kg showed near-lowest clonal expansion.

Trimming shortened V by 1 base and J by 0 bases, and 5 bases separated the two germline ends. CDR1 and CDR2 (germline): SGHVS, FNYEAQ. The CDR3 has 14 amino acids. Samples of blood were obtained at baseline, on cycle 4 day 1, and on cycle 7 day 1. TCRdb keeps only in-frame clones here, not all; method: immunoSEQ multiplex PCR. The sample records roughly 63,000 clones, approximately 90% being singletons. The V and J genes are TRBV7-6 and TRBJ2-3; no definite D call. The source is an adult with an advanced solid tumor such as melanoma, head and neck, liver or kidney cancer. The material was CD4+ or CD8+ T cells sorted from blood, obtained in a trial of the OX40 agonist ivuxolimab. The CDR3: CASSLESSTDTQYF. The CDR3 DNA reads TGTGCCAGCAGCTTAGAGTCCAGCACAGATACGCAGTATTTT.